This TCR beta chain was profiled in a study of CD8 T cells in ankylosing spondylitis. Study observations and caveats: A motif in TCR beta, a set of about eight highly homologous variants, appeared characteristic of ankylosing spondylitis blood.

This CDR3 has 16 residues. Germline CDR1 and CDR2: SGHTA and FQGNSA. Trimming pared 1 base from V and 3 bases from J, leaving 13 bases between. In regard to this clonotype: Its antigen is unidentified.

TCRdb redid the calling of the 5' RACE reads with MiXCR, one entry per CDR3 protein. The repertoire includes about 390,000 distinct CDR3 sequences, around 20% of them detected once, and about a sixth sits in the top ten. The sequencing input was blood, either unsorted or a sorted T cell fraction (not recorded which). The J gene is TRBJ2-1, the V gene TRBV7-2; possible D gene TRBD1, 6 bases. The clonotype was recovered from a male donor with ankylosing spondylitis. CDR3 coding DNA: TGTGCCAGCAGCTTAGGCGGACAGCCGTACTACAATGAGCAGTTCTTC. Protein: CASSLGGQPYYNEQFF.